The rows below give T cell receptor beta chains drawn from one sample of a study of blood T cell repertoires in COVID-19. Profiling relied on immunoSEQ multiplex PCR, and the TCRdb table lists in-frame clones only, not all of them. Seen here are a few hundred thousand clones, around 91% observed once, and the top ten hold more than 0.55%. Sequencing input: PBMCs or T cells enriched from blood (not recorded which). Receptors were obtained from a man between 18 and 29 years old who had recovered from COVID-19. Each CDR3 is given with its conserved first and last residue. D genes are given only for firm matches. Part of the rows lack a size; the others show once, few, many or a class for expanded clones.

j_call v_call clone_size d_call cdr3_aa cdr3_nt
TRBJ1-1 TRBV7-6 . . CASSLGRPGSTEAFF TGTGCCAGCAGCTTAGGACGCCCCGGGAGCACTGAAGCTTTCTTT
TRBJ1-5 TRBV11-2 once . CASSLYSNQPQHF TGTGCCAGCAGTCTATATAGCAATCAGCCCCAGCATTTT
TRBJ2-2 TRBV3-1/TRBV3-2 . . CASSQGKGGGELFF TGTGCCAGCAGCCAAGGAAAGGGAGGCGGGGAGCTGTTTTTT
TRBJ2-7 TRBV28 . . CASSLSGPYEQYF TGTGCCAGCAGTTTATCGGGTCCCTACGAGCAGTACTTC
TRBJ2-7 TRBV27 . TRBD1 CASTDPGQGARKQYF TGTGCCAGCACCGATCCGGGACAGGGGGCGCGGAAGCAGTACTTC
TRBJ1-5 TRBV18 once . CASSQTGVQPQHF TGTGCCAGCTCACAGACAGGCGTTCAGCCCCAGCATTTT
TRBJ2-1 TRBV27 . TRBD2 CASSLAGVSYNEQFF TGTGCCAGCAGCCTAGCGGGAGTGTCCTACAATGAGCAGTTCTTC
TRBJ1-2 TRBV27 . . CASSGGGGYTF TGTGCCAGCAGTGGGGGCGGGGGCTACACCTTC
TRBJ2-1 TRBV2 . . CASGRGGSPEQFF TGTGCCAGCGGGAGGGGGGGGAGCCCTGAGCAGTTCTTC
TRBJ1-5 TRBV10-3 . . CAISDSGGNQPQHF TGTGCCATCAGTGATTCAGGGGGCAATCAGCCCCAGCATTTT
TRBJ2-7 TRBV19 . TRBD2 CASSLAGDSYEQYF TGTGCCAGTAGCCTAGCGGGAGATTCCTACGAGCAGTACTTC
TRBJ2-3 TRBV7-9 . . CASSHHYGSRTDTQYF TGTGCCAGCAGCCACCACTACGGGAGTCGGACAGATACGCAGTATTTT
TRBJ2-7 TRBV11-3 . . CASSFSSYEQYF TGTGCCAGCAGCTTCAGTTCCTACGAGCAGTACTTC
TRBJ2-7 TRBV9 . TRBD2 CASSVGVGTSATYEQYF TGTGCCAGCAGCGTAGGGGTTGGGACTAGCGCGACCTACGAGCAGTACTTC
TRBJ1-2 TRBV5-4 . . CASSSQEIYGYTF TGTGCCAGCAGCTCACAGGAAATCTATGGCTACACCTTC
TRBJ2-3 TRBV20-1 . . CSASLDILDGDTDTQYF TGCAGTGCTAGTTTGGATATTTTGGACGGGGACACAGATACGCAGTATTTT
TRBJ1-1 TRBV10-3 . . CAIRDWQVFTEAFF TGTGCCATCAGGGACTGGCAGGTTTTTACTGAAGCTTTCTTT
TRBJ1-1 TRBV7-8 . . CASSLAGQGSNTEAFF TGTGCCAGCAGCTTAGCCGGGCAGGGGTCAAACACTGAAGCTTTCTTT
TRBJ2-2 TRBV19 . . CASSMDYTGELFF TGTGCCAGTAGTATGGACTACACCGGGGAGCTGTTTTTT
TRBJ1-6 TRBV28 . TRBD1 CASSFGDRGGRSPLHF TGTGCCAGCAGTTTCGGGGACAGGGGCGGAAGATCACCCCTCCACTTT
TRBJ2-7 TRBV3-1/TRBV3-2 . . CASSNQGKWTYEQYF TGTGCCAGCAGCAACCAGGGAAAGTGGACCTACGAGCAGTACTTC
TRBJ1-1 TRBV18 . . CASSKGRRRIMNTEAFF TGTGCCAGCTCAAAAGGGAGGCGCCGAATCATGAACACTGAAGCTTTCTTT
TRBJ1-2 TRBV19 once . CASQATANYGYTF TGTGCCAGCCAAGCTACAGCTAACTATGGCTACACCTTC
TRBJ1-5 TRBV6-1 . TRBD1 CASSAAAGGSNQPQHF TGTGCCAGCAGTGCAGCCGCAGGGGGAAGCAATCAGCCCCAGCATTTT
TRBJ2-5 TRBV5-4 . . CASSINRVPGETQYF TGTGCCAGCAGCATAAACCGGGTACCCGGGGAGACCCAGTACTTC
TRBJ2-7 TRBV30 . . CACSGDNSYEQYF TGTGCCTGCTCAGGGGACAACTCCTACGAGCAGTACTTC
TRBJ1-6 TRBV9 . TRBD1 CASSVEDRGSPLHF TGTGCCAGCAGCGTAGAGGACAGGGGTTCACCCCTCCACTTT
TRBJ2-3 TRBV7-9 . TRBD2 CASSLLLGGAPDTQYF TGTGCCAGCAGCTTATTATTGGGAGGGGCGCCAGATACGCAGTATTTT